This T cell receptor beta chain was sequenced for a study of response to subunit inactivated influenza vaccine. TCRdb independently ran MiXCR on the RT-PCR reads; one entry per CDR3 protein. The sample carries approximately 500,000 distinct CDR3 sequences, approximately 24% recorded once. This clonotype has a handful of counts. Germline-derived CDR1 and CDR2 are SGHRS and YFSETQ. J was trimmed by 8 bases and V by 2 bases; bases with no gene match: 10. The CDR3 extends over 15 amino acids. These records were also assigned to another study, of T cells expressing NK-cell markers. That work contributes: Synthesis of TCR beta cDNA relied on 5'RACE template switching carrying UMIs. From sorted CD3+CD56+NKG2C+, CD3+CD56+NKG2C- and CD3+CD56-NKG2C+ T cells came the TCR beta repertoires. The eight sequenced donors comprised seven who were HCMV-seropositive and one who was seronegative. There remained a lack of clarity about HCMV specificity of expanded NKG2C+ T cell clones.

Sample: CD4+ T cells sorted from PBMCs, taken 11 to 12 days after vaccination. This sequence originates from a man in his fifties who received an inactivated influenza vaccine. The chain recombines TRBV5-1 with TRBJ2-1; 7 positions agree with TRBD2. Here the CDR3 DNA reads TGCGCCAGCAGCTTCCCCCGGGACTACTCCGATGAGCAGTTCTTC. Translated: CASSFPRDYSDEQFF.